The 8 T cell receptor beta chains below were found in one sample sequenced in a study of blood T cells in healthy people across ages. Alongside a J-beta primer mix, a sample-barcoded 5' primer served in a second PCR lasting roughly 6 to 11 cycles. Each CDR3 protein gets one entry after TCRdb re-called the 5' RACE reads with MiXCR. The data contain hundreds of thousands of distinct CDR3 sequences, around 48% of them seen just once; the ten biggest clones take up 13%. Input material: blood. These receptors all stem from a man aged 25-45 years in good health.

This clonotype has just one count. The chain employs TRBV5-1 and TRBJ2-1; TRBD1 matches at 9 bases. The better agreement between TRBJ2-7 and the DNA end casts doubt on the J call. Germline assignment: CDR1 SGHRS and CDR2 YFSETQ. This CDR3 spans 15 amino acids. CDR3 DNA: TGCGCCAGCAGCCAGGGACAGGGTCGCTACAATGAGCAGTACTTC. Protein product: CASSQGQGRYNEQYF.

The chain recombines TRBV28 with TRBJ2-7; the D call may be TRBD1 or TRBD2 (5 bases each). Germline V lookup: CDR1 MDHEN, CDR2 SYDVKM. V was shortened by 3 bases and J by 2 bases, with 11 bases between the two germline ends. There are 14 residues in the CDR3. DNA for the CDR3: TGTGCCAGCAGTTTCCCTGGGGGAGCCTACGAGCAGTACTTC. As protein: CASSFPGGAYEQYF.

About this clonotype: Mismatch with germline at one junction end may stem from a read error. V usage is TRBV3-1 and J usage is TRBJ2-3; D perhaps matches TRBD2 (7 bases). Germline lookup yields CDR1 LGHDT and CDR2 YNNKEL (reference sequence). There are 16 residues in the CDR3. DNA for the CDR3: TGTGCCAGCACGCCAAGTCCAGCAAGGGGGGGGGATACGCGGTATTTT. It yields the protein CASTPSPARGGDTRYF.

The rearrangement uses TRBV20-1 and TRBJ2-5; 10 bases are a match to TRBD2. Germline CDR1 DFQATT, CDR2 SNEGSKA (reference sequence). After removal of 4 bases from V and 5 bases from J, the junction contained 16 bases not matched to a gene. The CDR3 runs 17 residues. CDR3 sequence reads: CSANQRGGSKAFETQYF. CDR3 bases: TGCAGTGCTAACCAGCGGGGGGGGTCCAAAGCCTTCGAGACCCAGTACTTC.

V gene TRBV6-2 or TRBV6-3 combines with J gene TRBJ2-1, with TRBD2 identical over 8 bases. The germline V gene encodes CDR1 MNHEY and CDR2 SVGEGT. This CDR3 spans 15 amino acids. J was trimmed by 4 bases and V by 7 bases; bases with no gene match: 9. The CDR3 DNA reads TGTGCCAGCACCGAGCCCAGCGGGGGATACAATGAGCAGTTCTTC. Translation gives CASTEPSGGYNEQFF.

This clonotype was picked up a small number of times. This rearrangement joins TRBV12-3 or TRBV12-4 to TRBJ1-2; D is unresolved. V was trimmed by 5 bases and J by 2 bases, leaving 9 bases between them. The CDR3 spans 13 residues. In DNA form, the CDR3 reads TGTGCCAGCAGTGACGACACAAACTATGGCTACACCTTC. The encoded protein is CASSDDTNYGYTF.

V and J are TRBV27 and TRBJ2-7; D might be TRBD1 or TRBD2, each matching 6 bases. Trimming took 3 bases from V and 6 from J, leaving 15 bases between them. CDR1 is MNHEY, CDR2 SMNVEV, per germline (reference sequence). This CDR3 has 14 amino acids. DNA for the CDR3: TGTGCCAGCAGTTTTGGAGGGGGGTATGGCGAGCAGTACTTC. It translates to CASSFGGGYGEQYF.

This chain links TRBV6-5 with TRBJ1-4; a possible D gene is TRBD1 (6 bases). V was shortened by 6 bases and J by 8 bases, with 10 bases between the two germline ends. CDR1 is MNHEY and CDR2 is SVGAGI in the germline V gene. CDR3 size: 12 residues. CDR3 sequence reads: CASSTGSEKLFF. The DNA of the CDR3 is TGTGCCAGCAGCACAGGGTCCGAAAAACTGTTTTTT.